Shown below are 11 T cell receptor beta chains from a single sample sequenced in a study of Graves' ophthalmopathy and Graves' hyperthyroidism. As the template, RNA transcripts were used to amplify TCR beta CDR3 regions. An initial RT-PCR round employing HTBI primers preceded a second-round multiplex PCR. TCRdb independently ran MiXCR on the multiplex PCR reads; one entry per CDR3 protein. The table has tens of thousands of distinct CDR3 sequences, less than 65% seen once. Input material: peripheral blood. The receptors come from an adult woman with Graves' ophthalmopathy.

The chain couples TRBV7-6 to TRBJ2-1; tentative D call: TRBD2 (5 bases). The CDR3 runs 18 residues. Per germline, CDR1 SGHVS and CDR2 FNYEAQ. V was pared by 0 bases and J by 7 bases, with 22 bases between. CDR3 nucleotide sequence: TGTGCCAGCAGCTTAGCGGCGGAGCTAGCTCGTCGCAGAAATGAGCAGTTCTTC. Protein sequence: CASSLAAELARRRNEQFF. The entire variable domain, with the rest obtained from reference TRBV7-6 and TRBJ2-1, is as follows: GAGVSQSPRYKVTKRGQDVALRCDPISGHVSLYWYRQALGQGPEFLTYFNYEAQQDKSGLPNDRFSAERPEGSISTLTIQRTEQRDSAMYRCASSLAAELARRRNEQFFGPGTRLTVL.

Ten or more counts support this clonotype. The chain recombines TRBV6-2 or TRBV6-3 with TRBJ2-6, with D perhaps matching TRBD2 (5 bases). V was cut by 6 bases and J by 4 bases, with 7 bases left in between. Germline values: CDR1 MNHEY, CDR2 SVGEGT. The CDR3 spans 13 residues. CDR3 sequence: CASRLGGANVLTF. The CDR3 coding sequence is TGTGCCAGCAGACTAGGGGGGGCCAACGTCCTGACTTTC.

V usage is TRBV7-3 and J usage is TRBJ2-3; 15 positions match TRBD2. With 5 bases clipped from V and 4 bases from J, the junction kept 13 bases outside the gene matches. The germline CDR1 and CDR2 sequences are SGHTA and FQGTGA. This CDR3 region has 19 residues. The CDR3 coding sequence is TGTGCCAGCAGCGCTACCGGGACTAGCGGGAGGATGTGGGCAGATACGCAGTATTTT. This encodes CASSATGTSGRMWADTQYF. The full variable domain, with the rest looked up from reference TRBV7-3 and TRBJ2-3, is GAGVSQTPSNKVTEKGKYVELRCDPISGHTALYWYRQSLGQGPEFLIYFQGTGAADDSGLPNDRFFAVRPEGSVSTLKIQRTERGDSAVYLCASSATGTSGRMWADTQYFGPGTRLTVL.

This clonotype was counted at least ten times. The V call is TRBV29-1, the J call TRBJ2-3; 8 bases agree with TRBD2. Germline CDR1 reads SQVTM; CDR2 reads ANQGSEA. With V trimmed by 3 bases and J by 4 bases, 3 bases remained unmatched. There are 13 residues in the CDR3. CDR3 nucleotide sequence: TGCAGCGTTGAGACGGGAGGGTCAGATACGCAGTATTTT. It yields the protein CSVETGGSDTQYF.

Ten or more counts support this clonotype. The chain links TRBV6-2 or TRBV6-3 to TRBJ2-7, with D hard to call. Per the germline V gene, CDR1 is MNHEY and CDR2 is SVGEGT. The CDR3 is 13 residues long. The V and J ends lost 6 bases and 6 bases respectively, with 15 bases between them. The CDR3 DNA sequence: TGTGCCAGCAGACTACGAAGAATCAGCGAGCAGTACTTC. It translates to CASRLRRISEQYF.

This clonotype was recorded many times. The chain joins TRBV7-9 to TRBJ2-1; D might be TRBD2 (6 bases). V was cut by 2 bases and J by 4 bases, with 9 bases left in between. CDR1 is SEHNR and CDR2 is FQNEAQ in the germline V gene (reference sequence). The CDR3 extends over 14 amino acids. The CDR3 nucleotides read TGTGCCAGCAGCTTAAGGGAGGATTACAATGAGCAGTTCTTC. Translated: CASSLREDYNEQFF.

This clonotype was detected ten times or more. The rearrangement links TRBV4-3 to TRBJ2-1; D gene unclear. The CDR3 extends over 15 amino acids. V was clipped by 3 bases and J by 5 bases, with 14 bases between them. The germline gives CDR1 LGHNA, CDR2 YSLEER. The CDR3 bases are TGCGCCAGCAGCCACGGAGACCCTGCAAACAATGAGCAGTTCTTC. The encoded protein is CASSHGDPANNEQFF.

This clonotype appeared many times. The chain is built from TRBV2 and TRBJ1-2, with TRBD1 matching over 9 bases. V trimming: 4 bases; J trimming: 4 bases; junction bases outside the gene matches: 7. The germline V gene has CDR1 SNHLY and CDR2 FYNNEI. The length of the CDR3 is 15 residues. CDR3 protein: CASSAQGAQSYGYTF. In DNA form, the CDR3 reads TGTGCCAGCAGTGCACAGGGGGCGCAGAGCTATGGCTACACCTTC.

At least ten counts were recorded for this clonotype. The V and J genes are TRBV5-6 and TRBJ2-7, with 9 bases identical to TRBD1. The V and J ends lost 4 bases and 3 bases, in that order; junction bases with no gene match: 8. CDR1 SGHDT and CDR2 YYEEEE come from the germline V gene. This CDR3 comprises 15 residues. The CDR3 sequence: CASSRDRVTIYEQYF. As DNA, the CDR3 is TGTGCCAGCAGCAGGGACAGGGTAACGATCTACGAGCAGTACTTC.

This clonotype was seen many times. V gene TRBV7-8 combines with J gene TRBJ2-7, with 10 nucleotides matching TRBD2. Trimming at V came to 5 bases and at J to 9 bases, leaving 10 bases not matched to a gene. This CDR3 has 14 amino acids. Germline V gene lookup returns CDR1 SGHVS and CDR2 FQNEAQ. The CDR3 here is CASSPAGGPQGQYF. The CDR3 DNA sequence: TGTGCCAGCAGCCCAGCGGGAGGGCCCCAAGGGCAGTACTTC.

This chain uses TRBV19 with TRBJ1-2; the match to TRBD1 covers 10 bases. V shed 5 bases and J 8 bases; nucleotides not matched to a gene: 8. CDR1 and CDR2 (germline): LNHDA, SQIVND (reference sequence). The CDR3 covers 14 residues. CDR3 region: CASSPTGGGLGYTF. CDR3 coding DNA: TGTGCCAGTAGTCCGACAGGGGGCGGCCTGGGCTACACCTTC.